Shown below are 23 T cell receptor beta chains from a single sample sequenced in a study of cytomegalovirus exposure and HLA in healthy donors. Vbeta (60) and Jbeta (13) primers were used in the PCR. Sequenced by immunoSEQ multiplex PCR; TCRdb stores in-frame clones only, minus some. The sample includes under 150,000 clones, around 77% seen only once; the top ten take over 0.9%. Sequences were obtained from PBMCs. The receptors were sampled from an older woman in good health and CMV-seronegative.

The chain employs TRBV14 and TRBJ2-1, with a tentative D call TRBD2 (5 bases). Trimming removed 4 bases from V and 5 bases from J, with 15 bases in between. Germline CDR1 reads SGHDN; CDR2 reads FVKESK. The CDR3 spans 15 residues. CDR3 sequence (DNA): TGTGCCAGCAGCCCCACGGGGAAGGGCCACAATGAGCAGTTCTTC. It is translated as CASSPTGKGHNEQFF.

The chain employs TRBV6-6 and TRBJ2-3; TRBD2 is a possible D gene (6 bases). The CDR3 has 13 amino acids. V lost 5 bases and J 7 bases, leaving 13 bases between the germline ends. Germline lookup yields CDR1 MNHNY and CDR2 SVGAGI (reference sequence). This chain's CDR3 is CASSPLAGNTQYF. The CDR3 DNA reads TGTGCCAGCAGTCCTTTGGCGGGAAATACGCAGTATTTT.

J is TRBJ1-1 and V is TRBV30, with a weak D call TRBD1 (6 bases). CDR3 length: 12 residues. V was trimmed by 5 bases and J by 6 bases, leaving 13 bases between them. Germline V CDR1 and CDR2: GTSNPN, SVGIG (reference sequence). In DNA, the CDR3 is TGTGCCTGGGTACAGGGTTCCGCTGAAGCTTTCTTT. As protein: CAWVQGSAEAFF.

This clone came up once. The rearrangement links TRBV27 to TRBJ2-3; D uncertain. V gave up 6 bases and J gave up 0 bases, with 4 bases separating them. The CDR3 extends over 12 amino acids. Germline V gene sequence: CDR1 MNHEY, CDR2 SMNVEV (reference sequence). This CDR3 reads CASSHSTDTQYF. In DNA form, the CDR3 reads TGTGCCAGCAGCCATAGCACAGATACGCAGTATTTT.

This sequence joins TRBV2 and TRBJ2-5; tentatively, D is TRBD2 (6 bases). Germline V CDR1 and CDR2: SNHLY, FYNNEI. This CDR3 has 15 residues. Trimming took 2 bases from V and 0 from J, leaving 10 bases between them. CDR3 DNA: TGTGCCAGCAGTGAATCGGGAGTCTACCAAGAGACCCAGTACTTC. This sequence encodes CASSESGVYQETQYF.

V usage is TRBV6-5 and J usage is TRBJ2-3; TRBD2 is a possible D gene (5 bases). The CDR3 runs to 15 residues. V lost 6 bases and J 4 bases, leaving 17 bases between the germline ends. Per the germline V gene, CDR1 is MNHEY and CDR2 is SVGAGI. As DNA, the CDR3 is TGTGCCAGCAGACGGACTGGTTCTGGCGCAGATACGCAGTATTTT. It yields the protein CASRRTGSGADTQYF.

The V and J genes are TRBV11-2 and TRBJ2-7, with D tentatively TRBD2 (7 bases). V was pared by 1 base and J by 4 bases, with 11 bases between. The CDR3 loop spans 14 amino acids. CDR1 and CDR2 (germline): SGHAT, FQNNGV. CDR3 bases: TGTGCCAGCAGCTTAGTGCGGGGGCAGTACGAGCAGTACTTC. The encoded protein is CASSLVRGQYEQYF.

V and J are TRBV28 and TRBJ2-4, with 9 positions matching TRBD2. The CDR3 totals 15 residues. V shed 6 bases, J shed 7 bases, and the junction held 10 bases outside the gene matches. The germline CDR1 and CDR2 sequences are MDHEN and SYDVKM. The CDR3 reads CASSPLGGGANIQYF. The DNA of the CDR3 is TGTGCCAGCAGCCCCCTCGGCGGGGGGGCCAACATTCAGTACTTC.

The chain combines TRBV19 with TRBJ2-1; a weak D match, TRBD2 (6 bases). The ends were cut back, 3 bases at V and 5 bases at J, with 14 bases in the middle. Germline CDR1 reads LNHDA; CDR2 reads SQIVND (reference sequence). The CDR3 is 15 residues long. DNA of the CDR3: TGTGCCAGTAGTATGGCCTCGGGAGATCACAATGAGCAGTTCTTC. Translation gives CASSMASGDHNEQFF.

V and J are TRBV6-5 and TRBJ1-1; no definite D call. With 2 bases removed from V and 4 bases from J, the gap between germline ends came to 5 bases. CDR3 size: 12 residues. CDR1 and CDR2 (germline): MNHEY, SVGAGI. This CDR3 reads CASSYGSTEAFF. Written as DNA, the CDR3 is TGTGCCAGCAGTTACGGGAGCACTGAAGCTTTCTTT.

The V gene is TRBV28, the J gene TRBJ1-2, with D possibly being TRBD1 (5 bases). Germline assignment: CDR1 MDHEN and CDR2 SYDVKM. Trimming took off 3 bases at V and 4 bases at J, with 12 bases between the two ends. This CDR3 is 14 amino acids long. The CDR3 DNA is TGTGCCAGCAGTTTCCAGACAGCGATCTATGGCTACACCTTC. It is translated as CASSFQTAIYGYTF.

The chain joins TRBV28 to TRBJ1-4; a possible D gene is TRBD1 (5 bases). Germline CDR1 is MDHEN and CDR2 is SYDVKM. With 5 bases removed from V and 8 bases from J, the gap between germline ends came to 18 bases. The CDR3 contains 15 residues. The CDR3 sequence: CASSPGAQGGEKLFF. As DNA, the CDR3 is TGTGCCAGCAGTCCCGGGGCCCAGGGAGGGGAAAAACTGTTTTTT. The whole variable domain, filled in from reference TRBV28 and TRBJ1-4, reads DVKVTQSSRYLVKRTGEKVFLECVQDMDHENMFWYRQDPGLGLRLIYFSYDVKMKEKGDIPEGYSVSREKKERFSLILESASTNQTSMYLCASSPGAQGGEKLFFGSGTQLSVL.

The J gene is TRBJ2-1, the V gene TRBV18; 13 bases agree with TRBD2. This CDR3 region has 15 residues. The germline gives CDR1 KGHSH, CDR2 LQKENI. Trimming removed 3 bases from V and 7 bases from J; junction bases left unmatched: 3. CDR3 nucleotide sequence: TGTGCCAGCTCACCCAGACTAGCGGGAGGAAATGAGCAGTTCTTC. Amino acids: CASSPRLAGGNEQFF. Full variable domain (rest looked up from reference TRBV18 and TRBJ2-1): NAGVMQNPRHLVRRRGQEARLRCSPMKGHSHVYWYRQLPEEGLKFMVYLQKENIIDESGMPKERFSAEFPKEGPSILRIQQVVRGDSAAYFCASSPRLAGGNEQFFGPGTRLTVL.

The rearrangement uses TRBV4-1 and TRBJ2-6; the D is unclear. The CDR3 is 17 residues long. Trimming left V 1 base short and J 0 bases short, with 10 bases between. The germline V gene has CDR1 MGHRA and CDR2 YSYEKL. DNA for the CDR3: TGCGCCAGCAGCCAAGGGGCCGCATCCTCTGGGGCCAACGTCCTGACTTTC. This encodes CASSQGAASSGANVLTF.

The chain joins TRBV27 to TRBJ1-3; D may be TRBD1 (6 bases). CDR1 MNHEY and CDR2 SMNVEV come from the germline V gene (reference sequence). CDR3 length: 15 residues. The germline V and J ends were trimmed by 8 bases and 8 bases, with 22 bases remaining between them. The CDR3 DNA reads TGTGCCAGCGGAACCTCAGGGGTCCTGGCGGACACCATATATTTT. Amino acid sequence: CASGTSGVLADTIYF.

CDR3 protein: CASSRPGQGPYEQYF. The CDR3 DNA reads TGTGCCAGCAGTAGACCGGGACAGGGGCCCTACGAGCAGTACTTC. The chain couples TRBV11-1 to TRBJ2-5, with TRBD1 matching over 10 bases. The end of the DNA is better explained by TRBJ2-7, so the J call may be wrong. The CDR3 is made up of 15 amino acids. Per germline, CDR1 SGHAT and CDR2 FQDESV (reference sequence).

V gene TRBV28 combines with J gene TRBJ2-1, with 11 nucleotides matching TRBD1. The CDR3 has 15 residues. The ends lost 5 bases at V and 8 bases at J; junction bases unmatched: 8. Germline V gene lookup returns CDR1 MDHEN and CDR2 SYDVKM. The CDR3 reads CASSPGTGGKDEQFF. In nucleotides, the CDR3 is TGTGCCAGCAGTCCAGGGACAGGGGGTAAAGATGAGCAGTTCTTC. Using reference TRBV28 and TRBJ2-1 for the parts outside the CDR3, the full variable domain is DVKVTQSSRYLVKRTGEKVFLECVQDMDHENMFWYRQDPGLGLRLIYFSYDVKMKEKGDIPEGYSVSREKKERFSLILESASTNQTSMYLCASSPGTGGKDEQFFGPGTRLTVL.

J is TRBJ2-1 and V is TRBV28, with D possibly matching TRBD2 (6 bases). This CDR3 region has 15 residues. The germline V and J ends were trimmed by 6 bases and 2 bases, with 14 bases remaining between them. Germline lookup yields CDR1 MDHEN and CDR2 SYDVKM. CDR3 residues: CASSHIGTAYNEQFF. In DNA form, the CDR3 reads TGTGCCAGCAGCCACATCGGGACTGCCTACAATGAGCAGTTCTTC.

V usage is TRBV6-5 and J usage is TRBJ2-3; perhaps TRBD2 as D (5 bases). The CDR3 extends over 15 amino acids. V was pared by 5 bases and J by 0 bases, with 12 bases between. Germline V gene data show CDR1 as MNHEY and CDR2 as SVGAGI. The CDR3 DNA reads TGTGCCAGCAGTGCAACTTGGACTAGCACAGATACGCAGTATTTT. Translated: CASSATWTSTDTQYF.

Only a few counts were recorded for this clone. As DNA, the CDR3 is TGTGCCAGCAGCTTTGGACTCTTGGGGACAGGACACGGGGACAATGAGCAGTTCTTC. This translates into CASSFGLLGTGHGDNEQFF. The V and J genes are TRBV7-6 and TRBJ2-1; TRBD1 agrees at 8 bases. The CDR3 loop spans 19 amino acids. With V trimmed by 3 bases and J by 5 bases, 18 bases remained unmatched. From germline, CDR1 is SGHVS and CDR2 FNYEAQ.

Points on this clone: In the same sample, other DNA sequences code for this CDR3. The chain uses TRBV30 and TRBJ1-1, with a possible D match to TRBD1 (5 bases). Trimming pared 0 bases from V and 8 bases from J, leaving 10 bases between. Germline lookup yields CDR1 GTSNPN and CDR2 SVGIG (reference sequence). The CDR3 is 12 residues long. The CDR3, as DNA: TGTGCCTGGAGTGTGGGGCGGTACGAAGCTTTCTTT. Amino acid sequence: CAWSVGRYEAFF.

This clone was picked up one time. The rearrangement links TRBV29-1 to TRBJ2-2; TRBD2 matches 8 bases. V trimming: 6 bases; J trimming: 11 bases; junction bases outside the gene matches: 17. Germline V CDR1 and CDR2: SQVTM, ANQGSEA. The CDR3 loop spans 15 amino acids. The CDR3 loop is CSVPRPGLVNGELFF. CDR3 in DNA: TGCAGCGTGCCTAGGCCGGGACTAGTGAATGGTGAGCTGTTTTTT.

V and J are TRBV18 and TRBJ2-5, with 12 bases lining up with TRBD1. This CDR3 is 14 amino acids long. J gave up 5 bases and V 5 bases, and 3 bases lay outside the gene matches. Germline V lookup: CDR1 KGHSH, CDR2 LQKENI. Written as DNA, the CDR3 is TGTGCCAGCTCAGCCGGGACAGGGGGCGAGACCCAGTACTTC. It translates to CASSAGTGGETQYF.